This TCR beta chain was identified during a study of T-cell reconstitution after alpha-beta-depleted transplantation in children. Overall study results and limits: Newly produced T cells mostly accounted for T-cell counts and diversity one year post-transplant. Several hundred expanded graft clones reportedly supplied alpha-beta T cells about two months after transplant. It was surviving recipient T cells and thymic progenitors that gave some patients high TCRbeta diversity at day 60.

Of note for this clonotype: What it binds is not known.

Trimming removed 2 bases at V and 0 bases at J, with 14 bases between. Per germline, CDR1 WNHNN and CDR2 SYGVQD (reference sequence). CDR3 length: 17 residues. Library preparation (for TCRbeta) was performed with unique molecular identifiers. TCRdb redid the calling of the PCR reads with MiXCR, one entry per CDR3 protein. The table shows some 600,000 distinct CDR3 sequences, with approximately 13% occurring only once. The sequence was obtained from a male patient aged 10 to 17 who had a stem cell transplant for acute myeloid leukemia, so the T cells may come from the graft donor. The sample here was PBMCs, mostly from graft donor cells, taken 360 days after TCRalphabeta/CD19-depleted stem cell transplant. The chain links TRBV10-1 to TRBJ1-3; TRBD1 is a possible D gene (6 bases). The CDR3: CASSEPHGQNSGNTIYF. In DNA form, the CDR3 reads TGCGCCAGCAGTGAGCCTCACGGACAGAACTCTGGAAACACCATATATTTT.